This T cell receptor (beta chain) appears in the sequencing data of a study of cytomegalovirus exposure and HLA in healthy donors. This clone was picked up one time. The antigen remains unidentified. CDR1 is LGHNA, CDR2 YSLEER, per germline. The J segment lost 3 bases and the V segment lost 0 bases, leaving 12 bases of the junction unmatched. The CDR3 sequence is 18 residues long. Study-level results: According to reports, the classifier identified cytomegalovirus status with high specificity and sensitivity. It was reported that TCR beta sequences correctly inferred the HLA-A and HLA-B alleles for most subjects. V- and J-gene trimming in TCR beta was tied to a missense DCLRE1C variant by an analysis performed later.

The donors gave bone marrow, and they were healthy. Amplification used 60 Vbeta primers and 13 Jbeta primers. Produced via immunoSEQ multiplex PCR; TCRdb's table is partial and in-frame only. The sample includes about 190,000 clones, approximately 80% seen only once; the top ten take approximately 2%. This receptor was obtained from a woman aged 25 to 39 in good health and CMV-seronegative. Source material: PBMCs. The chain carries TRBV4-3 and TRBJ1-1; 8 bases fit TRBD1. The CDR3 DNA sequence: TGCGCCAGCAGCCAAGATAGGGTCGAGGACAGGGTTGACACTGAAGCTTTCTTT. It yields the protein CASSQDRVEDRVDTEAFF.